The 21 T cell receptor beta chains below come from one sample, sequenced in a study of T cells in Graves' hyperthyroidism and ophthalmopathy. Amplified TCR beta CDR3 regions came from RNA transcripts. The TCR CDR3 first-round RT-PCR relied on the HTBI primer set. TCRdb passed the multiplex PCR reads through MiXCR, listing each CDR3 protein once. The data hold 450,000 to 650,000 distinct CDR3 sequences, with approximately 15% observed a single time. Sequences were obtained from blood. Every receptor here comes from a woman aged 18-29 years with Graves' ophthalmopathy.

Ten or more counts support this clonotype. The chain joins TRBV27 to TRBJ2-1; D call uncertain. Germline CDR1 reads MNHEY; CDR2 reads SMNVEV (reference sequence). The germline V and J ends were trimmed by 2 bases and 7 bases, with 9 bases remaining between them. The CDR3 extends over 13 amino acids. This CDR3 reads CASSLGSRNEQFF. The CDR3 nucleotides are TGTGCCAGCAGTTTAGGTAGCCGGAATGAGCAGTTCTTC.

In this sample, this clonotype turned up many times. The gene calls are TRBV7-9 and TRBJ1-2, with a possible D match to TRBD1 (5 bases). The CDR3 spans 16 residues. Trimming took off 5 bases at V and 2 bases at J, with 18 bases between the two ends. CDR1 SEHNR and CDR2 FQNEAQ come from the germline V gene (reference sequence). The CDR3: CASSTVRARGNYGYTF. The CDR3 DNA is TGTGCCAGCAGCACAGTGAGGGCCCGGGGGAACTATGGCTACACCTTC.

This clonotype came up a few times. V and J are TRBV29-1 and TRBJ2-1; D unresolved. CDR3 length equals 14 residues. The germline V and J ends were trimmed by 1 base and 0 bases, with 7 bases remaining between them. Germline CDR1 and CDR2: SQVTM and ANQGSEA. Written as DNA, the CDR3 is TGCAGCGTTGAAGGAGGAAGCTCCTACAATGAGCAGTTCTTC. Its translation: CSVEGGSSYNEQFF.

The chain couples TRBV12-3 or TRBV12-4 to TRBJ2-2, with 8 positions matching TRBD2. V lost 6 bases, J lost 4 bases, and 10 bases stayed unmatched. The CDR3 is made up of 16 amino acids. Written as DNA, the CDR3 is TGTGCCAGCAGGCGGACTGAAGCGGGGGCCACCGGGGAGCTGTTTTTT. Translation gives CASRRTEAGATGELFF.

Details on this clonotype: This may be a read error, as it is one base from a much larger clone. The chain combines TRBV6-5 with TRBJ1-1; D uncertain. This CDR3 has 17 residues. From germline, CDR1 is MNHEY and CDR2 SVGAGI. The DNA of the CDR3 is TGTGCCAGCAGTTACTCGGTGGGGTCTTTGGAGAACGCTGAAGCTTTCTTT. It translates to CASSYSVGSLENAEAFF.

There are many counts of this clonotype. The chain recombines TRBV5-1 with TRBJ2-3; D may be TRBD1 (6 bases). Looked up from germline, CDR1 is SGHRS and CDR2 is YFSETQ. There are 16 residues in the CDR3. Trimming removed 4 bases from V and 0 bases from J, with 15 bases in between. CDR3 sequence (DNA): TGCGCCAGCAGCGCCGGGACAAAAGCTAGCACAGATACGCAGTATTTT. Translating it yields CASSAGTKASTDTQYF.

This clonotype was observed many times. V and J are TRBV13 and TRBJ1-2; D unclear. The germline V and J ends were trimmed by 4 bases and 8 bases, with 20 bases remaining between them. The CDR3 loop spans 15 amino acids. Germline CDR1 reads PRHDT; CDR2 reads FYEKMQ (reference sequence). This CDR3 reads CASSSFERGIRGYTF. DNA of the CDR3: TGTGCCAGCAGCTCCTTCGAACGGGGTATAAGGGGCTACACCTTC.

This chain joins TRBV10-3 and TRBJ2-3; TRBD1 matches 8 bases. With 0 bases clipped from V and 5 bases from J, the junction kept 4 bases outside the gene matches. The CDR3 runs to 15 residues. Germline V gene lookup returns CDR1 ENHRY and CDR2 SYGVKD. Written as DNA, the CDR3 is TGTGCCATCAGTGAGTCGACAGGGGCTGGAGATACGCAGTATTTT. Amino acids: CAISESTGAGDTQYF.

The V gene is TRBV6-5, the J gene TRBJ1-1; TRBD1 agrees at 10 bases. CDR1 is MNHEY and CDR2 is SVGAGI in the germline V gene. The CDR3 has 16 amino acids. V shed 2 bases, J shed 5 bases, and the junction held 8 bases outside the gene matches. Written as DNA, the CDR3 is TGTGCCAGCAGTTACCGGACAGGGGGAACTGCGACTGAAGCTTTCTTT. This encodes CASSYRTGGTATEAFF.

This clonotype was detected ten times or more. This chain connects TRBV11-1 to TRBJ2-1; D is possibly TRBD2 (6 bases). The CDR3 totals 14 residues. Germline-derived CDR1 and CDR2 are SGHAT and FQDESV (reference sequence). V lost 6 bases, J lost 0 bases, and 9 bases lay in between. CDR3 in amino acids: CASRSSGSYNEQFF. The CDR3 DNA sequence: TGTGCCAGCAGGAGTAGCGGCTCCTACAATGAGCAGTTCTTC.

This clonotype was observed at least ten times. J is TRBJ2-3 and V is TRBV7-9; 11 bases agree with TRBD2. The CDR3 extends over 17 amino acids. Germline CDR1 SEHNR, CDR2 FQNEAQ (reference sequence). V lost 4 bases to trimming and J lost 5 bases; unmatched junction nucleotides: 11. The CDR3 DNA reads TGTGCCAGCAGCTCCCCGGAGAATAGCGGGGGGGGAGATACGCAGTATTTT. Encoded protein: CASSSPENSGGGDTQYF.

The J gene is TRBJ1-4, the V gene TRBV29-1; perhaps TRBD1 as D (5 bases). Between the trimmed V and J ends, which lost 8 bases and 8 bases, there was a span of 18 bases. The CDR3 is 13 residues long. Germline CDR1 and CDR2: SQVTM and ANQGSEA. Here the CDR3 DNA reads TGCAGCATCGGGAGGGGTTCCGGCGAAAAACTGTTTTTT. Translating it yields CSIGRGSGEKLFF.

Only a few counts were recorded for this clonotype. The rearrangement uses TRBV7-3 and TRBJ2-1; D not resolved. Germline-derived CDR1 and CDR2 are SGHTA and FQGTGA. V was pared by 5 bases and J by 5 bases, with 10 bases between. This CDR3 region has 13 residues. CDR3 sequence (DNA): TGTGCCAGCAGCCCGAATTCCGACAATGAGCAGTTCTTC. Translating gives CASSPNSDNEQFF.

There are many counts of this clonotype. V is TRBV7-8 and J is TRBJ2-1; TRBD2 agrees at 9 bases. Germline CDR1 is SGHVS and CDR2 is FQNEAQ. CDR3 size: 17 residues. After removal of 6 bases from V and 2 bases from J, the junction contained 11 bases not matched to a gene. The CDR3 sequence is CASRPKGAGGAYNEQFF. The CDR3, as DNA: TGTGCCAGCAGACCAAAGGGGGCGGGAGGGGCCTACAATGAGCAGTTCTTC.

The chain employs TRBV29-1 and TRBJ2-4; 9 nucleotides match TRBD1. Germline CDR1 reads SQVTM; CDR2 reads ANQGSEA. V gave up 4 bases and J gave up 6 bases; unmatched junction bases: 25. CDR3 size: 20 residues. The CDR3 sequence is CSVVGEIGTGLTSVGNIQYF. The CDR3 nucleotides are TGCAGCGTTGTCGGCGAAATCGGGACAGGGTTAACGTCCGTTGGAAACATTCAGTACTTC.

This chain links TRBV18 with TRBJ2-1, with 10 bases matching TRBD2. J gave up 10 bases and V 2 bases, and 8 bases lay outside the gene matches. The CDR3 has 15 residues. Germline assignment: CDR1 KGHSH and CDR2 LQKENI. The CDR3 reads CASSPISLAGEEQFF. DNA for the CDR3: TGTGCCAGCTCACCAATCTCGCTAGCGGGGGAGGAGCAGTTCTTC.

The chain couples TRBV27 to TRBJ2-7, with 12 bases fitting TRBD2. V dropped 5 bases and J dropped 7; count of bases not matched to a gene: 12. CDR1 and CDR2 from the germline V gene are MNHEY and SMNVEV (reference sequence). The CDR3 runs 16 residues. CDR3 DNA: TGTGCCAGCAGTCCCCTAGCGGGAGGGCCGTTTCGTGAGCAGTACTTC. Encoded protein: CASSPLAGGPFREQYF.

This clonotype was seen repeatedly, ten times or more. The chain combines TRBV20-1 with TRBJ2-5, with 7 bases lining up with TRBD2. There are 14 residues in the CDR3. In germline, CDR1 is DFQATT, CDR2 SNEGSKA (reference sequence). V was pared by 4 bases and J by 1 base, with 6 bases of the junction left unmatched. CDR3: CSATGGTTQETQYF. The CDR3 DNA sequence: TGCAGTGCTACGGGCGGGACTACCCAAGAGACCCAGTACTTC.

The V call is TRBV25-1, the J call TRBJ1-1, with D possibly matching TRBD1 (6 bases). This CDR3 region has 13 residues. In germline, CDR1 is MGHDK, CDR2 SYGVNS. V lost 3 bases, J lost 6 bases, and 11 bases lay in between. The CDR3 here is CASSDRGRAEAFF. The CDR3, as DNA: TGTGCCAGCAGTGACAGGGGAAGGGCTGAAGCTTTCTTT.

This clonotype has more than one count but fewer than ten. CDR3 loop: CASSLGAGQGINQPQHF. Here the CDR3 DNA reads TGTGCCAGCAGCTTGGGCGCCGGACAGGGGATCAATCAGCCCCAGCATTTT. The chain couples TRBV5-6 to TRBJ1-5; 9 nucleotides align to TRBD1. Germline lookup yields CDR1 SGHDT and CDR2 YYEEEE. This CDR3 has 17 amino acids. With 0 bases clipped from V and 3 bases from J, the junction kept 7 bases outside the gene matches.

The chain employs TRBV19 and TRBJ1-1, with D tentatively TRBD1 (6 bases). The CDR3 covers 22 residues. Germline CDR1 LNHDA, CDR2 SQIVND (reference sequence). V lost 3 bases to trimming and J lost 0 bases, with 32 bases between them. The CDR3 DNA reads TGTGCCAGTAGTATTGGGGGTGGGGGACATTGGTTCCCAACCCCCATGAACACTGAAGCTTTCTTT. Encoded protein: CASSIGGGGHWFPTPMNTEAFF.